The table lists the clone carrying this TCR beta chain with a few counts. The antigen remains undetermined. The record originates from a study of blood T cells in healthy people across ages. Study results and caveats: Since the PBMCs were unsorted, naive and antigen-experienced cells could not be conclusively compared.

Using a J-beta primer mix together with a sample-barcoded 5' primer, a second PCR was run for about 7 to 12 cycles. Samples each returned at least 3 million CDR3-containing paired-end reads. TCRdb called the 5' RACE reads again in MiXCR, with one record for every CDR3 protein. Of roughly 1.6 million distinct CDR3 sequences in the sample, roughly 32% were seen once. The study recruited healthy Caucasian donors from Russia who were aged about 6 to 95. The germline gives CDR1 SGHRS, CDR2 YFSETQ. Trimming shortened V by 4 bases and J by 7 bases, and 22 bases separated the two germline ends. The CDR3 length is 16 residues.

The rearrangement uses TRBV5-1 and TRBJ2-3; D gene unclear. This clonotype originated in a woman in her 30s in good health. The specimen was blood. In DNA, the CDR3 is TGCGCCAGCAGCCGACAAGGGCTCAATTCCGGAAATACGCAGTATTTT. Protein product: CASSRQGLNSGNTQYF.